This T cell receptor beta chain stems from a study of T-cell memory formation after mild COVID-19. Across the study: TCR clusters were largely donor specific.

This clonotype was recorded many times. TCRdb ran MiXCR on the 5' RACE reads and lists one entry per CDR3 protein. The table records 130,000 to 150,000 distinct CDR3 sequences, approximately 5.7% of them present only once. Germline V gives CDR1 SGHTA, CDR2 FQGNSA. CDR3 length: 12 amino acids. Trimming took off 4 bases at V and 1 base at J, with 5 bases between the two ends. The chain joins TRBV7-2 to TRBJ2-7; D is unclear. Source material: PBMCs or a T cell subset sorted from them (not recorded which). This TCR came from an adult woman who had mild COVID-19 (a few samples of this study predate the infection). Cell type and time point are not known. CDR3 sequence: CASSSTSYEQYF. The CDR3 DNA sequence: TGTGCCAGCAGCTCGACATCCTACGAGCAGTACTTC. The full variable domain, rest sourced from reference TRBV7-2 and TRBJ2-7, is GAGVSQSPSNKVTEKGKDVELRCDPISGHTALYWYRQSLGQGLEFLIYFQGNSAPDKSGLPSDRFSAERTGGSVSTLTIQRTQQEDSAVYLCASSSTSYEQYFGPGTRLTVT.